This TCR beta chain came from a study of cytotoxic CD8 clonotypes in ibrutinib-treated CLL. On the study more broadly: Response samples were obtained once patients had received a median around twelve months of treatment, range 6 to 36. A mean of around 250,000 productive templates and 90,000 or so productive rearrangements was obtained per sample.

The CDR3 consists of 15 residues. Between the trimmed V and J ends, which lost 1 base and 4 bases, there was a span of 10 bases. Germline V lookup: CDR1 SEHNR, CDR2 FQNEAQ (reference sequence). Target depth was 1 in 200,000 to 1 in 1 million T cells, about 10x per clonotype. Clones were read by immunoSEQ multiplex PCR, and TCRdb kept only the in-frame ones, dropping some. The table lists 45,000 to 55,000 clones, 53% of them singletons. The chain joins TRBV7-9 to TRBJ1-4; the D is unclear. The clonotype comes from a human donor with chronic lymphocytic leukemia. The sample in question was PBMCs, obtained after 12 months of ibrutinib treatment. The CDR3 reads CASSLGMDRNEKLFF. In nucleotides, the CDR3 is TGTGCCAGCAGCTTAGGCATGGACCGTAATGAAAAACTGTTTTTT.